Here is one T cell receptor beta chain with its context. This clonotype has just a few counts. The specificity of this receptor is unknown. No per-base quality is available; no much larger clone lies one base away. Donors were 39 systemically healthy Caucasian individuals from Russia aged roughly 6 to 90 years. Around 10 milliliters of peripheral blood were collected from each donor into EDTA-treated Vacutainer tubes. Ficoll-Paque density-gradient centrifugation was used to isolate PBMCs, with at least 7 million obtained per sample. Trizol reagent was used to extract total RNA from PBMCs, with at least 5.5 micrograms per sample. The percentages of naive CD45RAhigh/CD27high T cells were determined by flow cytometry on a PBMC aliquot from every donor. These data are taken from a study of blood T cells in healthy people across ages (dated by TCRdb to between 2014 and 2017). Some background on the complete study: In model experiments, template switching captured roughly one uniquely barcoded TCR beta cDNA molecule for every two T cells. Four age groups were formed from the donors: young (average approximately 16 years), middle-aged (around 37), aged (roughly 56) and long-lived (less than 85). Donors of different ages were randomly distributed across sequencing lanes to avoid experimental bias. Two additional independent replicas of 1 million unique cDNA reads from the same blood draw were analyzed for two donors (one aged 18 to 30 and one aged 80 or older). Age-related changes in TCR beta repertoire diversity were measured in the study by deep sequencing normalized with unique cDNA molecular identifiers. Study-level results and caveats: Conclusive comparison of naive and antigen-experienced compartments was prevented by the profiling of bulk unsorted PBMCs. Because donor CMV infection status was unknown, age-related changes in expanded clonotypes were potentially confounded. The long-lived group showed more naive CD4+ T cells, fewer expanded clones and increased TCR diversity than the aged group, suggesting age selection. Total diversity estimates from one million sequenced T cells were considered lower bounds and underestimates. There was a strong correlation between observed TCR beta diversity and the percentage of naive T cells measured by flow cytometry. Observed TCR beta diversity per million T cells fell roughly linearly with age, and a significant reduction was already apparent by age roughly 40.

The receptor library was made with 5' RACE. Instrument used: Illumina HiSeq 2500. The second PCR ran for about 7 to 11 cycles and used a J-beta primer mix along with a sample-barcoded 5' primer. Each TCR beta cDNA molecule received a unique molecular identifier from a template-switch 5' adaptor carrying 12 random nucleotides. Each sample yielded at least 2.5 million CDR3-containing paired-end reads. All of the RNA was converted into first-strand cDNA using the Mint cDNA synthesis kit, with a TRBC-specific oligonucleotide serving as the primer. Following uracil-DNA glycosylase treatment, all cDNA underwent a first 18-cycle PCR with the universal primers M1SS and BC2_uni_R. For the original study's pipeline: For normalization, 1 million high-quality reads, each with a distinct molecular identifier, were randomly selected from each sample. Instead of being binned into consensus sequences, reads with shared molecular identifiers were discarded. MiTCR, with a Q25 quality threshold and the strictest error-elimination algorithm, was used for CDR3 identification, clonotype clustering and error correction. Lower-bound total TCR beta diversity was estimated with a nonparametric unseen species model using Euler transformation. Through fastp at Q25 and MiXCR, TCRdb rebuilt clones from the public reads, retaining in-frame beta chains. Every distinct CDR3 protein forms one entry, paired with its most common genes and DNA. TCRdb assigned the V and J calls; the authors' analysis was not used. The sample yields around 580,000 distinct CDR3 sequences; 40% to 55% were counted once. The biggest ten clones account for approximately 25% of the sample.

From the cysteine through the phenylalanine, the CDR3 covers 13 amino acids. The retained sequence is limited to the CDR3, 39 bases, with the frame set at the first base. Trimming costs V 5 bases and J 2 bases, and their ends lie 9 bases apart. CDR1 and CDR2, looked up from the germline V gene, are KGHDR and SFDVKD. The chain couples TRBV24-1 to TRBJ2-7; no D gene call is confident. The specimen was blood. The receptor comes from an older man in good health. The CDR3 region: CATSGSPAYEQYF. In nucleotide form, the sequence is TGTGCCACCAGTGGTTCGCCAGCCTACGAGCAGTACTTC.